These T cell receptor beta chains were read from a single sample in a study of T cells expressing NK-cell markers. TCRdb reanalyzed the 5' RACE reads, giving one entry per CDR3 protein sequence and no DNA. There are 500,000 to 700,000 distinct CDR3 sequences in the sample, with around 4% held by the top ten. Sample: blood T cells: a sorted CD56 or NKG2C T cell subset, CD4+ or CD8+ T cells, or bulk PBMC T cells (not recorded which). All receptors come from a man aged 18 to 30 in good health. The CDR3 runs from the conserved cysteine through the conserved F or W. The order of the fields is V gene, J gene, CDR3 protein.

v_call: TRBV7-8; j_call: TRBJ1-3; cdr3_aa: CASRDSGNTIYF
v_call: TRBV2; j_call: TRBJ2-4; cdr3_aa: CASSVMGQGGGIQYF
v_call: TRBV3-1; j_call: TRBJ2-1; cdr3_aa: CASSLPGLAEIDEQFF
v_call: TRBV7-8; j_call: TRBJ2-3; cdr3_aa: CASSLSGSRTDTQYF
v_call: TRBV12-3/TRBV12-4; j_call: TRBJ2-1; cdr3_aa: CASSLHVSGTRSNEQFF
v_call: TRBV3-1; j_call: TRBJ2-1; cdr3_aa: CASSGLAGGDYNEQFF
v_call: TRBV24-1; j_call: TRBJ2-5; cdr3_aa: CATSDPYRQPETQYF
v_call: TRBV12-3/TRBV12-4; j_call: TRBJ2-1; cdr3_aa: CASSRDNSYEQFF
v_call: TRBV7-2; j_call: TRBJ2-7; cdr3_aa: CASSYKGADAYEQYF
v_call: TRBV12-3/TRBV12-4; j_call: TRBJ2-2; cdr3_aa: CASSKGQGAWTGELFF
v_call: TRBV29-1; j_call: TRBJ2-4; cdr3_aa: CSVAREGVQYF
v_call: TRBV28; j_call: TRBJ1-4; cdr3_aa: CASSPGQVSTNEKLFF
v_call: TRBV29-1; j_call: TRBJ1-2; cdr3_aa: CSVEEQGVGYTF
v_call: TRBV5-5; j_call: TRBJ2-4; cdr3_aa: CASSYTGTSENIQYF
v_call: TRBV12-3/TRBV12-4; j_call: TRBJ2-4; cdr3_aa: CATSSGRGNIQYF
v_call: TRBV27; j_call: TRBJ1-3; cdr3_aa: CASSASPEPGNTIYF
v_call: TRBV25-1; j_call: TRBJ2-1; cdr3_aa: CASSEWGGNEQFF
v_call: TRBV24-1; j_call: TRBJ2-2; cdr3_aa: CATSDLTGPGELFF
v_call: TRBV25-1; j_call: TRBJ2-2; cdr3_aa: CASGDRVTTGELFF
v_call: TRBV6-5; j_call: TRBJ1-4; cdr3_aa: CASSYSGQREKLFF
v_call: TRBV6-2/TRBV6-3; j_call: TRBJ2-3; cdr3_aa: CASSYTRTGDTQYF
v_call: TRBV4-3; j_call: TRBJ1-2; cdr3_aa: CASSNLQGAIGSYTF
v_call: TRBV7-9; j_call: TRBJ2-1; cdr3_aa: CASSLAGGRPYNEQFF
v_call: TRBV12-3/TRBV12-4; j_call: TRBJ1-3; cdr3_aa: CASSPGPGGLLAGNTIYF
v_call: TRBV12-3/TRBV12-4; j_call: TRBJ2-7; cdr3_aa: CASSLGHLSEQYF
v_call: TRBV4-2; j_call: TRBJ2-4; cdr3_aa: CASSQPDRVGTKNIQYF
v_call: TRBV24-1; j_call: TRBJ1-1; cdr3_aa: CATSDLDRVAFF
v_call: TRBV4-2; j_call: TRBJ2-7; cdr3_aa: CASSQEQDRAYEQYF
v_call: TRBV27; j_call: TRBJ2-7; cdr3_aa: CASRTGVREQYF
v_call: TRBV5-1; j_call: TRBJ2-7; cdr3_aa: CASSFVPQNEQYF
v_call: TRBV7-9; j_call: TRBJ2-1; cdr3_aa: CASSPIGLAGHYNEQFF
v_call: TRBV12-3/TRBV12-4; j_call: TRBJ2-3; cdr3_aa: CASAQRYTQYF
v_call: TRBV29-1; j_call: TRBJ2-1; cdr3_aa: CSVEGQGEGYNEQFF
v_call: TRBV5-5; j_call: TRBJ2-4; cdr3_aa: CASSLGDSSAKYF
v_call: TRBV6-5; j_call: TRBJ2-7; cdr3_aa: CASSYSGTPNEQYF
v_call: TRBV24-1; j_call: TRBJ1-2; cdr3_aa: CATSDGNGYTF